The next 30 T cell receptor beta chains were all read from a single sample in a study of T cells in localized non-small cell lung cancer. Sequencing used immunoSEQ multiplex PCR; TCRdb keeps in-frame clones, though not all of them. The sample yields around 18,000 clones, about 80% seen once. Material: peripheral blood, obtained before any cancer treatment. The origin of the receptors is a female donor of 60 years or more with stage I lung adenocarcinoma.

The rearrangement joins TRBV5-5 to TRBJ1-1; 9 nucleotides line up with TRBD1. The CDR3 sequence is 14 residues long. Unmatched junction bases numbered 11, after V lost 3 bases and J lost 11 bases. Germline CDR1 reads SGHKS; CDR2 reads YYEKEE (reference sequence). Written as DNA, the CDR3 is TGTGCCAGCAGCTCCCCCCGGACAGGGGTAAAGGCTTTCTTT. It encodes CASSSPRTGVKAFF.

The V and J genes are TRBV27 and TRBJ1-1; possibly TRBD1 for D (6 bases). The CDR3 covers 15 residues. The V and J ends lost 0 bases and 3 bases respectively, with 11 bases between them. Germline V gives CDR1 MNHEY, CDR2 SMNVEV (reference sequence). The CDR3 region is CASSLSAGEYTEAFF. In DNA, the CDR3 is TGTGCCAGCAGTTTATCGGCAGGGGAGTACACTGAAGCTTTCTTT.

The rearrangement links TRBV29-1 to TRBJ2-3, with 8 bases matching TRBD1. The germline gives CDR1 SQVTM, CDR2 ANQGSEA. The CDR3 loop spans 16 amino acids. Unmatched junction bases numbered 18, after V lost 7 bases and J lost 6 bases. The CDR3 region is CSAAGRWQGAVDTQYF. In DNA form, the CDR3 reads TGCAGCGCCGCAGGCAGGTGGCAGGGGGCCGTCGATACGCAGTATTTT.

The genes are TRBV28 and TRBJ1-6, with a weak D call TRBD1 (6 bases). Trimming stripped 6 bases from V and 7 bases from J, with 13 bases between. Looked up from germline, CDR1 is MDHEN and CDR2 is SYDVKM. CDR3 size: 14 residues. The CDR3 DNA reads as TGTGCCAGCAGAACAGGGCTTAGGAATTCACCCCTCCACTTT. Translation gives CASRTGLRNSPLHF.

The chain is built from TRBV6-5 and TRBJ1-6; D is unresolved. Trimming stripped 0 bases from V and 7 bases from J, with 10 bases between. The CDR3 consists of 15 residues. The germline CDR1 and CDR2 sequences are MNHEY and SVGAGI. This CDR3 reads CASSYSGRSNSPLHF. The CDR3 DNA is TGTGCCAGCAGTTACTCCGGGAGAAGCAATTCACCCCTCCACTTT.

The genes are TRBV28 and TRBJ1-4, with D hard to call. Trimming removed 6 bases at V and 5 bases at J, with 7 bases between. This CDR3 contains 12 residues. CDR1 is MDHEN, CDR2 SYDVKM, per germline. Here the CDR3 DNA reads TGTGCCAGCAGCCTCAGGAATGAAAAACTGTTTTTT. Protein: CASSLRNEKLFF.

The rearrangement links TRBV5-1 to TRBJ1-1; 11 bases agree with TRBD1. This CDR3 is 16 amino acids long. The germline CDR1 and CDR2 sequences are SGHRS and YFSETQ. Trimming at V came to 5 bases and at J to 0 bases, leaving 6 bases not matched to a gene. The CDR3 bases are TGCGCCAGCAGTCGGACAGGGGGCTTCATGAACACTGAAGCTTTCTTT. Its protein is CASSRTGGFMNTEAFF.

This chain links TRBV6-5 with TRBJ1-5; D is possibly TRBD1 (5 bases). Trimming took off 7 bases at V and 9 bases at J, with 16 bases between the two ends. The CDR3 has 13 amino acids. The germline V gene encodes CDR1 MNHEY and CDR2 SVGAGI. In nucleotides, the CDR3 is TGTGCCAGCATTGAAATAGGGGTAGGGCCCCAGCATTTT. This translates into CASIEIGVGPQHF.

V and J are TRBV6-6 and TRBJ1-6; D is unclear. The germline V gene encodes CDR1 MNHNY and CDR2 SVGAGI (reference sequence). The CDR3 runs 14 residues. The V gene lost 0 bases and the J gene lost 14 bases, with 14 bases spanning the gap. The CDR3 sequence: CASSYSKADPTLHF. CDR3 bases: TGTGCCAGCAGTTACTCGAAGGCAGACCCTACCCTCCACTTT.

The chain employs TRBV6-6 and TRBJ2-2; no firm D call. This CDR3 comprises 16 residues. The germline V gene has CDR1 MNHNY and CDR2 SVGAGI (reference sequence). The V end lost 4 bases, the J end lost 7 bases, and 19 bases lay between the germline ends. As DNA, the CDR3 is TGTGCCAGCAGTTTGCATCGTGACACCCGAAGCGGGGAGCTGTTTTTT. Protein product: CASSLHRDTRSGELFF.

This rearrangement joins TRBV11-3 to TRBJ2-1; 9 bases map to TRBD2. V shed 1 base, J shed 14 bases, and the junction held 3 bases outside the gene matches. The CDR3 is 12 residues long. The germline V gene has CDR1 SGHNT and CDR2 YENEEA. The CDR3 here is CASSLVSGGEFF. CDR3 bases: TGTGCCAGCAGCTTAGTTAGCGGGGGTGAGTTCTTC.

The rearrangement uses TRBV5-4 and TRBJ1-3; no firm D call. Per germline, CDR1 SGHNT and CDR2 YYREEE (reference sequence). V lost 0 bases and J lost 8, with 6 bases in between. This CDR3 region has 12 residues. This chain's CDR3 is CASSLGGDTIYF. CDR3 nucleotides: TGTGCCAGCAGCTTGGGCGGAGACACCATATATTTT.

This clone was observed a handful of times. The chain couples TRBV29-1 to TRBJ2-4; a weak D match, TRBD2 (5 bases). Germline V CDR1 and CDR2: SQVTM, ANQGSEA. V lost 0 bases, J lost 6 bases, and 9 bases lay in between. This CDR3 comprises 13 residues. The CDR3 coding sequence is TGCAGCGTTGAAGAGGGCGCGGGAAACATTCAGTACTTC. Translating gives CSVEEGAGNIQYF.

This clone came up a few times. The chain employs TRBV6-1 and TRBJ2-7, with TRBD2 as a possible D gene (6 bases). CDR3 length: 15 residues. Trimming pared 1 base from V and 1 base from J, leaving 11 bases between. Germline lookup yields CDR1 MNHNS and CDR2 SASEGT. In DNA form, the CDR3 reads TGTGCCAGCAGTGAAGACCTGGGAGGTTCCTACGAGCAGTACTTC. Translation gives CASSEDLGGSYEQYF.

V is TRBV27 and J is TRBJ1-4; tentative D call: TRBD1 (6 bases). V was pared by 3 bases and J by 3 bases, with 17 bases between. Germline V gives CDR1 MNHEY, CDR2 SMNVEV (reference sequence). CDR3 size: 17 residues. CDR3 nucleotides: TGTGCCAGCAGTTTGTTGATCTTCGGACAGCCTAATGAAAAACTGTTTTTT. Translation: CASSLLIFGQPNEKLFF.

This chain joins TRBV30 and TRBJ2-7; D not certain. Germline assignment: CDR1 GTSNPN and CDR2 SVGIG (reference sequence). The CDR3 length is 11 residues. Trimming cost V 0 bases and J 4 bases, with 4 bases left between them. CDR3 region: CAWSVQYEQYF. CDR3 nucleotides: TGTGCCTGGAGTGTACAATACGAGCAGTACTTC.

This clone appeared once. The genes are TRBV11-2 and TRBJ1-2; possibly TRBD1 for D (5 bases). This CDR3 contains 15 residues. Germline values: CDR1 SGHAT, CDR2 FQNNGV. V lost 1 base and J lost 2, with 11 bases in between. In DNA, the CDR3 is TGTGCCAGCAGCTTAGGGACAAATTACAACTATGGCTACACCTTC. Translating it yields CASSLGTNYNYGYTF.

This clone appeared once. The chain carries TRBV5-1 and TRBJ1-1; 10 bases agree with TRBD1. The V gene's germline CDR1 is SGHRS and CDR2 YFSETQ. CDR3 length: 18 residues. Trimming removed 4 bases from V and 0 bases from J; junction bases left unmatched: 12. The CDR3 protein is CASSPSDRGLCVNTEAFF. For the CDR3, the DNA is TGCGCCAGCAGCCCTTCAGACAGGGGGCTTTGTGTGAACACTGAAGCTTTCTTT.

This chain links TRBV5-6 with TRBJ1-2; D perhaps matches TRBD1 (6 bases). The CDR3 runs to 15 residues. V shed 2 bases and J shed 4 bases, with 15 bases lying between them. Per the germline V gene, CDR1 is SGHDT and CDR2 is YYEEEE. Here the CDR3 DNA reads TGTGCCAGCAGCTTTAGACAGGCCGGATTCTATGGCTACACCTTC. This encodes CASSFRQAGFYGYTF.

The rearrangement uses TRBV4-2 and TRBJ2-7, with TRBD2 matching 11 bases. Germline lookup yields CDR1 LGHNA and CDR2 YNFKEQ. The CDR3 consists of 16 residues. J was trimmed by 2 bases and V by 4 bases; bases with no gene match: 7. The DNA of the CDR3 is TGTGCCAGCAGCCCTCGCTTTAGCGGGGGGGCCTACGAGCAGTACTTC. This gives the protein CASSPRFSGGAYEQYF.

This clone was observed a handful of times. J is TRBJ2-1 and V is TRBV7-9; D is perhaps TRBD2 (6 bases). The CDR3 sequence is 15 residues long. CDR1 SEHNR and CDR2 FQNEAQ come from the germline V gene (reference sequence). Trimming shortened V by 5 bases and J by 3 bases, and 14 bases separated the two germline ends. CDR3 DNA sequence: TGTGCCAGCAGCGCGCAGCCGGGAGACTACAATGAGCAGTTCTTC. This sequence encodes CASSAQPGDYNEQFF.

The chain has TRBV19 and TRBJ1-2; tentatively, D is TRBD1 (5 bases). Deletions cut 3 bases from V and 0 bases from J, with 11 bases between. Germline V gene lookup returns CDR1 LNHDA and CDR2 SQIVND (reference sequence). There are 15 residues in the CDR3. The CDR3, as DNA: TGTGCCAGTAGTATCGGACAAATGTCTAACTATGGCTACACCTTC. This translates into CASSIGQMSNYGYTF. Drawing the rest from reference TRBV19 and TRBJ1-2, the complete variable domain is DGGITQSPKYLFRKEGQNVTLSCEQNLNHDAMYWYRQDPGQGLRLIYYSQIVNDFQKGDIAEGYSVSREKKESFPLTVTSAQKNPTAFYLCASSIGQMSNYGYTFGSGTRLTVV.

V is TRBV7-3 and J is TRBJ2-6; perhaps D is TRBD1 or TRBD2 (5 bases each). The CDR3 covers 16 residues. The V and J ends lost 5 bases and 0 bases respectively, with 11 bases between them. Germline V lookup: CDR1 SGHTA, CDR2 FQGTGA. DNA of the CDR3: TGTGCCAGCAGCCCTAAGAGGGGCTCTGGGGCCAACGTCCTGACTTTC. Amino acid sequence: CASSPKRGSGANVLTF.

The V and J genes are TRBV6-6 and TRBJ2-3, with 11 nucleotides matching TRBD2. This CDR3 is built from 15 residues. Germline-derived CDR1 and CDR2 are MNHNY and SVGAGI (reference sequence). V lost 7 bases, J lost 7 bases, and 10 bases stayed unmatched. DNA of the CDR3: TGTGCCAGCACCCCAGGGCCTAGCGGGGGGAATACGCAGTATTTT. It specifies CASTPGPSGGNTQYF.

CDR3 DNA: TGTGCCAGCAGCCCCCAGTTTCGGACAGGGAACACTGAAGCTTTCTTT. It yields the protein CASSPQFRTGNTEAFF. This sequence joins TRBV11-1 and TRBJ1-1; TRBD1 aligns across 7 bases. V shed 5 bases, J shed 1 base, and the junction held 10 bases outside the gene matches. Germline values: CDR1 SGHAT, CDR2 FQDESV (reference sequence). CDR3 length: 16 residues.

The rearrangement links TRBV2 to TRBJ1-1, with 11 bases lining up with TRBD1. V dropped 6 bases and J dropped 9; count of bases not matched to a gene: 9. The germline CDR1 and CDR2 sequences are SNHLY and FYNNEI. The CDR3 length is 14 residues. CDR3 coding DNA: TGTGCCAGCAGCGTGGACAGGGGGCGAAATCAAGCTTTCTTT. It specifies CASSVDRGRNQAFF.

The chain couples TRBV19 to TRBJ1-5, with a tentative D call TRBD1 (6 bases). Germline V CDR1 and CDR2: LNHDA, SQIVND (reference sequence). V gave up 6 bases and J gave up 3 bases, with 18 bases separating them. This CDR3 has 16 amino acids. CDR3 loop: CASRVAGGEDNQPQHF. The CDR3 bases are TGTGCCAGTAGAGTGGCGGGGGGCGAGGACAATCAGCCCCAGCATTTT.

The chain uses TRBV6-5 and TRBJ2-7; 9 bases fit TRBD1. The CDR3 covers 13 residues. Looked up from germline, CDR1 is MNHEY and CDR2 is SVGAGI. V lost 5 bases to trimming and J lost 4 bases; unmatched junction nucleotides: 3. The CDR3 loop reads CASSRDRVYEQYF. The CDR3 nucleotides are TGTGCCAGCAGTCGGGACAGGGTATACGAGCAGTACTTC.

The V call is TRBV18, the J call TRBJ1-6; D is unclear. CDR3 size: 16 residues. CDR1 and CDR2 from the germline V gene are KGHSH and LQKENI. With 3 bases removed from V and 6 bases from J, the gap between germline ends came to 15 bases. CDR3 residues: CASSPPTKGSNSPLHF. The CDR3 DNA is TGTGCCAGCTCACCTCCGACGAAGGGAAGTAATTCACCCCTCCACTTT.

This chain joins TRBV6-1 and TRBJ1-5, with D maybe TRBD1 (6 bases). Trimming took 6 bases from V and 5 from J, leaving 17 bases between them. The germline CDR1 and CDR2 sequences are MNHNS and SASEGT. CDR3 size: 15 residues. This CDR3 reads CASSRDITFYQPQHF. The CDR3 DNA reads as TGTGCCAGCAGCCGGGACATAACTTTTTATCAGCCCCAGCATTTT.